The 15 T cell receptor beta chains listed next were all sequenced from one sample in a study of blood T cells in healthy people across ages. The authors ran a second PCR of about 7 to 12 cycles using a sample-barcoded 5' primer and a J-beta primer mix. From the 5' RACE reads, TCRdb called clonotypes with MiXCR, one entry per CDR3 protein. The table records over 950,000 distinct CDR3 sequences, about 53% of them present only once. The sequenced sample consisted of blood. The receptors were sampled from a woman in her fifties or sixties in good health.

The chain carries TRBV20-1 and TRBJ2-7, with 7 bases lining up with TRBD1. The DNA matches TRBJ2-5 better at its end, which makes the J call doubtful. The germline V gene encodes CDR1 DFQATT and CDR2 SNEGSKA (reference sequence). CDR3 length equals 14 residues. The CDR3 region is CSADRELRGETQYF. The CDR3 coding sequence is TGCAGTGCTGACAGGGAACTTCGAGGGGAGACCCAGTACTTC.

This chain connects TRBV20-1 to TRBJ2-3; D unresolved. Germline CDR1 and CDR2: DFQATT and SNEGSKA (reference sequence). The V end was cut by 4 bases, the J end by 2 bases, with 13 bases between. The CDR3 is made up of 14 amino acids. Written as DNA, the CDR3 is TGCAGTGCTACCTCTTGGGCCCACACAGATACGCAGTATTTT. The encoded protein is CSATSWAHTDTQYF.

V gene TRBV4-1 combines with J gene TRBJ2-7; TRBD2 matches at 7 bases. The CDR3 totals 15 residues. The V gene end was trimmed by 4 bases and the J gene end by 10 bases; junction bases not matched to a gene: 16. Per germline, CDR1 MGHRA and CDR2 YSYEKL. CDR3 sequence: CASSPSTVGDYTQYF. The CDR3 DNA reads TGCGCCAGCAGCCCCTCGACGGTGGGGGACTACACCCAGTACTTC.

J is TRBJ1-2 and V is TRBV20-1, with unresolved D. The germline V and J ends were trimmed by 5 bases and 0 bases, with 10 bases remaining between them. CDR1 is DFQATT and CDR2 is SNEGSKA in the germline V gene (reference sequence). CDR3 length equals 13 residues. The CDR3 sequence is CSARPGANYGYTF. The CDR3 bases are TGCAGTGCTCGACCCGGTGCTAACTATGGCTACACCTTC.

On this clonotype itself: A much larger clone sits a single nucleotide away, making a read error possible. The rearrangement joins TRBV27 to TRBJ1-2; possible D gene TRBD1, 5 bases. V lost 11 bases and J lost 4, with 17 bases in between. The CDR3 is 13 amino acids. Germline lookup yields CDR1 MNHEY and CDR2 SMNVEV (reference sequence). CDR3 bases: TGTGCCGGCACCCCGGGGCAAGGCTATGGCTACACCTTC. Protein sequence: CAGTPGQGYGYTF.

The CDR3 DNA sequence: TGTGCCTGGATGCGCCCCGGACAGGTGTCTTTCTACGAGCAGTACTTC. Translation: CAWMRPGQVSFYEQYF. The chain carries TRBV30 and TRBJ2-7, with TRBD1 identical over 7 bases. The CDR3 length is 16 residues. V gave up 4 bases and J gave up 3 bases; unmatched junction bases: 15. From germline, CDR1 is GTSNPN and CDR2 SVGIG (reference sequence).

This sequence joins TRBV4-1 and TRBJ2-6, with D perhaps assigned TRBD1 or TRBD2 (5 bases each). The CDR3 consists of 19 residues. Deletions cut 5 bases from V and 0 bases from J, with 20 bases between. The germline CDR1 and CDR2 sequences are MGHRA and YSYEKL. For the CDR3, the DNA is TGCGCCAGCAGCTTAAAAGATTCGGGACGGAACTCTGGGGCCAACGTCCTGACTTTC. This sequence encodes CASSLKDSGRNSGANVLTF.

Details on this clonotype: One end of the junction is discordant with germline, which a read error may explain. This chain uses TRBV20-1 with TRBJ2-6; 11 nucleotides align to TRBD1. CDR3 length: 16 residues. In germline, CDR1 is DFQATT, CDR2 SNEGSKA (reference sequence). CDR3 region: CSAQGQGAAGASVLTF. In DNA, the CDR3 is TGCAGTGCCCAAGGACAGGGGGCCGCTGGGGCCAGCGTCCTGACTTTC.

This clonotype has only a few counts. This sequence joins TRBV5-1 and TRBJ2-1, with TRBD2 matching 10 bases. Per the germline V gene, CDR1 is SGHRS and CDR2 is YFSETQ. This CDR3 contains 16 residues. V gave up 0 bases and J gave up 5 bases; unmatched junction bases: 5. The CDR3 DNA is TGCGCCAGCAGCTTGGGTTGGCTAGCGGGAGACAATGAGCAGTTCTTC. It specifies CASSLGWLAGDNEQFF.

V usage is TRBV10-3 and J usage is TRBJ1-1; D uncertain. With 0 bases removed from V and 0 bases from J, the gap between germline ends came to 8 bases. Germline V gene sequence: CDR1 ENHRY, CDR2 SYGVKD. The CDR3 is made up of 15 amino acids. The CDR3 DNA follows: TGTGCCATCAGTGAGTCGAGTCAGGTGAACACTGAAGCTTTCTTT. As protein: CAISESSQVNTEAFF.

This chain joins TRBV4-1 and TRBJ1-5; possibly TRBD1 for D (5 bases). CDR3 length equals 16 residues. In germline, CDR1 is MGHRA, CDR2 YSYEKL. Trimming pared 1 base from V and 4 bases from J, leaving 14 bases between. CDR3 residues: CASSQGVGVRNQPQHF. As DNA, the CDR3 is TGCGCCAGCAGCCAAGGTGTAGGGGTTAGGAATCAGCCCCAGCATTTT.

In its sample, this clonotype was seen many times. CDR3 sequence: CSSTIQGLLAKNIQYF. The CDR3 nucleotides read TGCAGTTCCACGATACAGGGCCTCCTAGCCAAAAACATTCAGTACTTC. The chain joins TRBV20-1 to TRBJ2-4, with D tentatively TRBD1 (6 bases). CDR1 and CDR2 from the germline V gene are DFQATT and SNEGSKA (reference sequence). V gave up 8 bases and J gave up 0 bases, with 20 bases separating them. The CDR3 has 16 residues.

The CDR3 bases are TGTGCCACCAGTGATGTTGTCGGAGCGAACACCGGGGAGCTGTTTTTT. Translated: CATSDVVGANTGELFF. The V and J genes are TRBV24-1 and TRBJ2-2; D call uncertain. The CDR3 contains 16 residues. V lost 3 bases to trimming and J lost 0 bases, with 10 bases between them. Germline V gene data show CDR1 as KGHDR and CDR2 as SFDVKD.

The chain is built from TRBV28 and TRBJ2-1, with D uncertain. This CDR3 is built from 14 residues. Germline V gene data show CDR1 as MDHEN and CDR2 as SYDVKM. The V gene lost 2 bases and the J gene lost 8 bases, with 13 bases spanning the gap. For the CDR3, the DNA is TGTGCCAGCAGTTTAGGGGTCCCCCGGCATGAGCAGTTCTTC. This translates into CASSLGVPRHEQFF. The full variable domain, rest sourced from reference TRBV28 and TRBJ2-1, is DVKVTQSSRYLVKRTGEKVFLECVQDMDHENMFWYRQDPGLGLRLIYFSYDVKMKEKGDIPEGYSVSREKKERFSLILESASTNQTSMYLCASSLGVPRHEQFFGPGTRLTVL.

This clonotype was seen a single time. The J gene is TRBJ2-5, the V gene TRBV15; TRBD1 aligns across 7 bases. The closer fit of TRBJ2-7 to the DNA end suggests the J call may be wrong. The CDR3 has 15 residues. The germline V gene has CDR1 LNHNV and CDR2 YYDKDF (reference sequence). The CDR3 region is CATSLGGQWPYEQYF. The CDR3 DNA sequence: TGTGCCACCAGCTTAGGGGGACAGTGGCCCTACGAGCAGTACTTC.